One sample yielded the 5 T cell receptor beta chains listed below, sequenced in a study of T-cell memory formation after mild COVID-19. MiXCR, run by TCRdb on the 5' RACE reads, gives a single entry per CDR3 protein. The data contain about 270,000 distinct CDR3 sequences, approximately 15% of them seen just once; the ten biggest clones take up 2% to 2.5%. The source material was PBMCs or a T cell subset sorted from them (not recorded which). The receptors shown here come from an adult woman who had mild COVID-19 (a few samples of this study predate the infection). Cell type and time point are not known.

This clonotype has only a few counts. This chain uses TRBV5-1 with TRBJ2-3; D not resolved. CDR3 size: 14 residues. The V end was cut by 1 base, the J end by 5 bases, with 11 bases between. Per germline, CDR1 SGHRS and CDR2 YFSETQ. CDR3: CASSLNRAEDTQYF. The CDR3 DNA is TGCGCCAGCAGCTTGAATCGAGCAGAAGATACGCAGTATTTT.

The rearrangement uses TRBV20-1 and TRBJ2-5, with 8 bases lining up with TRBD2. V shed 2 bases, J shed 2 bases, and the junction held 10 bases outside the gene matches. This CDR3 region has 16 residues. Germline CDR1 is DFQATT and CDR2 is SNEGSKA (reference sequence). The CDR3 protein is CSARHDGRVGQETQYF. CDR3 sequence (DNA): TGCAGTGCTAGACACGACGGGAGGGTGGGACAAGAGACCCAGTACTTC.

This chain links TRBV4-1 with TRBJ1-5, with 8 nucleotides matching TRBD1. Per germline, CDR1 MGHRA and CDR2 YSYEKL. The CDR3 length is 15 residues. Unmatched junction bases numbered 1, after V lost 1 base and J lost 2 bases. The CDR3 DNA reads TGCGCCAGCAGCCAAGTGACAGGGGGCAATCAGCCCCAGCATTTT. This sequence encodes CASSQVTGGNQPQHF.

CDR3 sequence reads: CASNSNSGTGLRIGGYTF. In DNA, the CDR3 is TGTGCCAGCAACTCGAATTCCGGGACAGGGCTCCGAATTGGAGGCTACACCTTC. The chain recombines TRBV6-2 or TRBV6-3 with TRBJ1-2, with 9 bases that match TRBD1. The CDR3 is 18 amino acids. Germline V gives CDR1 MNHEY, CDR2 SVGEGT. Germline trimming cut 7 bases from V and 8 bases from J; bases unmatched to any gene: 23.

The chain uses TRBV10-3 and TRBJ2-1, with a weak D call TRBD1 (6 bases). The CDR3 contains 14 residues. The germline gives CDR1 ENHRY, CDR2 SYGVKD. The V gene lost 4 bases and the J gene lost 4 bases, with 11 bases spanning the gap. The CDR3 DNA is TGTGCCATCAGTGGGACAGTCCGTTACAATGAGCAGTTCTTC. Translated: CAISGTVRYNEQFF.